This is a list of T cell receptor beta chains from one sample in a study of T cell responses to AZD1222 COVID-19 vaccine. Clones were sequenced by immunoSEQ multiplex PCR, and TCRdb holds only the in-frame ones, with some missing. The sample shows about 94,000 clones, 85% of them seen only once. Here the sequenced sample was peripheral blood, taken 28 days after the second AZD1222 dose. All receptors derive from an adult who received the AZD1222 COVID-19 vaccine. CDR3s include the opening cysteine and the closing phenylalanine or tryptophan. A D gene is named only where the DNA matches it firmly. Rows may omit the clone size; those that give it use once, few, many or a size class.

D gene: -; J gene: TRBJ1-3; V gene: TRBV28; clone size: -; CDR3 DNA: TGTGCCAGCACCACGGGGAACTCTGGAAACACCATATATTTT; CDR3 protein: CASTTGNSGNTIYF
D gene: -; J gene: TRBJ2-2; V gene: TRBV6-5; clone size: -; CDR3 DNA: TGTGCCAGCAGTTTCACGGACACCAACACCGGGGAGCTGTTTTTT; CDR3 protein: CASSFTDTNTGELFF
D gene: -; J gene: TRBJ2-5; V gene: TRBV15; clone size: -; CDR3 DNA: TGTGCCACCAGCAAAACCGGGACGGCCTTGGAGACCCAGTACTTC; CDR3 protein: CATSKTGTALETQYF
D gene: -; J gene: TRBJ1-5; V gene: TRBV18; clone size: -; CDR3 DNA: TGTGCCAGCTCAGAGGGGACTAATCAGCCCCAGCATTTT; CDR3 protein: CASSEGTNQPQHF
D gene: -; J gene: TRBJ2-5; V gene: TRBV2; clone size: -; CDR3 DNA: TGTGCCAGCAGTGAGGGGGCCGGACAGACCCAGTACTTC; CDR3 protein: CASSEGAGQTQYF
D gene: -; J gene: TRBJ1-4; V gene: TRBV5-1; clone size: -; CDR3 DNA: TGCGCCAGCAGCTTAAGCCGGGATTCCGCTAGTTCTAATGAAAAACTGTTTTTT; CDR3 protein: CASSLSRDSASSNEKLFF
D gene: -; J gene: TRBJ1-6; V gene: TRBV10-2; clone size: -; CDR3 DNA: TGCGCCAGCAGTCCCCTTGGACAGTCCACGATTTCACCCCTCCACTTT; CDR3 protein: CASSPLGQSTISPLHF
D gene: -; J gene: TRBJ1-2; V gene: TRBV5-1; clone size: -; CDR3 DNA: TGCGCCAGCAGCTCCTACGGGTCTTTCGGGGATGGCTACACCTTC; CDR3 protein: CASSSYGSFGDGYTF
D gene: -; J gene: TRBJ1-3; V gene: TRBV5-4; clone size: -; CDR3 DNA: TGTGCCAGCAGCTTAGGAGAGAACTCTGGAAACACCATATATTTT; CDR3 protein: CASSLGENSGNTIYF
D gene: -; J gene: TRBJ1-6; V gene: TRBV28; clone size: once; CDR3 DNA: TGTGCCAGCACCTATTCGTCGGGCCAAGGCTCACCCCTCCACTTT; CDR3 protein: CASTYSSGQGSPLHF
D gene: -; J gene: TRBJ2-3; V gene: TRBV29-1; clone size: -; CDR3 DNA: TGCAGCCTTCGGGCTAGCTACGAAGATACGCAGTATTTT; CDR3 protein: CSLRASYEDTQYF
D gene: TRBD1; J gene: TRBJ1-1; V gene: TRBV4-1; clone size: -; CDR3 DNA: TGCGCCAGCAGCCAACAAATTCTGGCTCTCAGGGGGACCCAAGCTTTCTTT; CDR3 protein: CASSQQILALRGTQAFF
D gene: -; J gene: TRBJ2-4; V gene: TRBV28; clone size: -; CDR3 DNA: TGTGCCAGCAGTTCCGGAGCCACTCAGTACTTC; CDR3 protein: CASSSGATQYF
D gene: TRBD1; J gene: TRBJ1-4; V gene: TRBV7-9; clone size: -; CDR3 DNA: TGTGCCAGCAGTCCGGGACAGGGGGTTGAAAAACTGTTTTTT; CDR3 protein: CASSPGQGVEKLFF
D gene: -; J gene: TRBJ2-1; V gene: TRBV29-1; clone size: -; CDR3 DNA: TGCAGCGTGGCTCTAGGGGCCAGTGAGCAGTTCTTC; CDR3 protein: CSVALGASEQFF